Reported below is one T cell receptor (beta chain). Its antigen has not been determined. Base qualities are missing; no much larger clone stands one base away. Library preparation was by the immunoSEQ multiplex PCR assay. The immuneACCESS repertoire file appears here via TCRdb, limited to in-frame rearrangements. These files lack a portion of the clones; in checked studies, under half of the deficit traces to unresolved V genes, and the cause of the others is not known. Here the sample has 600,000 to 900,000 clones; approximately 85% occur a single time. The ten largest clonotypes hold roughly 0.01% of the sample. Its CDR3 holds 14 amino acids, cysteine through phenylalanine. Only CDR3 DNA remains: 42 bases, in frame from the first base. The V end gives up 3 bases and the J end 6 bases, leaving 5 bases in the junction not matched to a gene. Based on the germline V gene, the CDR1 and CDR2 sequences are MGHRA and YSYEKL.

This entry belongs to a study of shared T cell receptors in the human thymus (dated by TCRdb to 2020 to 2022). Turning to the overall study: The study investigated the way shared, self-reactive T-cell receptor alpha chains are produced in the human thymus.

The same data also contributed to another study, on human thymus T cells. That second publication adds: In Finland, the donors were immunologically healthy infants who were having open corrective cardiac surgery for congenital heart defects. Thymus tissue was obtained as surgical resects removed during corrective cardiac surgery. Both the thymic and the peripheral blood repertoires appeared to show biased V and J gene segment usage. Highly overlapping thymic TCR repertoires among unrelated individuals were reported in the related research. TCR alpha and beta repertoires from about 8 infant thymus samples and four related peripheral blood samples were characterized in the study. The infant donors were roughly 6 to 244 days old, and the cohort included more than five males and a couple of females. After being mechanically released from the tissue, thymocytes were kept at -70 degrees C in pellets of roughly 10-33 million cells. A QIAsymphony instrument was used to extract genomic DNA from frozen cell pellets. Using the immunoSEQ multiplex PCR assay, the TCRB and TCRAD loci were amplified from a standardized quantity of quality-controlled genomic DNA. Amplicons spanned the V(D)J region at a length sufficient to cover the CDR3 and identify V and J genes. The amplicons were sequenced on an Illumina platform via the commercial immunoSEQ service. Primer bias and sequencing errors were corrected using previously described methods, and TCRAD and TCRB definitions followed the IMGT database. immunoSEQ Analyzer 3.0 and VDJTools were used for repertoire analysis, which covered basic statistics, V/J segment usage, diversity estimates, rarefaction and pairwise overlap. Chao1, ChaoE, Efron-Thisted, Shannon and inverse Simpson indices were used to estimate diversity, which was also estimated on datasets down-sampled to the smallest sample. Repertoire overlap was determined by strict matching of CDR3 nucleotide sequence, V gene and J gene, and Jaccard-based multidimensional scaling clustering was applied. On average, thymus samples yielded 810,000 or so unique TCRB clonotypes, whereas blood samples yielded 75,000 to 95,000.

The receptor was isolated from a girl under three years old with a congenital heart defect. Donor details come from another sample of the same person, matched by shared clones. The V and J genes are TRBV4-1 and TRBJ1-1, and 9 bases in between align with TRBD1. Sequenced: thymocytes. The CDR3 protein sequence reads: CASSQTGGCPEAFF. The DNA sequence is as follows: TGCGCCAGCAGCCAGACAGGGGGGTGTCCTGAAGCTTTCTTT.